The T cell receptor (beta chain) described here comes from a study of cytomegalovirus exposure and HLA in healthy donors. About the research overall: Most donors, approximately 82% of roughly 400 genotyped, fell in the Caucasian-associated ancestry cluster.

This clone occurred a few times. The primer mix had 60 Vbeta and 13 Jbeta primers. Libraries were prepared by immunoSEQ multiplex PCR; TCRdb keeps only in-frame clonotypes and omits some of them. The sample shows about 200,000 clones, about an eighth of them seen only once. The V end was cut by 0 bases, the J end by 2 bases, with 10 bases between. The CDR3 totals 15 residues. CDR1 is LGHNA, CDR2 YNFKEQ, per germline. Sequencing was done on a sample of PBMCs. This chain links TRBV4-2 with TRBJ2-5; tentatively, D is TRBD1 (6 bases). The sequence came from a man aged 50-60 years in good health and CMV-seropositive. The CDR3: CASSQDETGQETQYF. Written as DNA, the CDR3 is TGTGCCAGCAGCCAAGATGAGACAGGACAAGAGACCCAGTACTTC.